Presented here are 24 T cell receptor beta chains from one specimen sequenced in a study of shared clonotypes between healthy human individuals. TCRdb's table, derived via immunoSEQ multiplex PCR, lists solely in-frame clones and lacks some. The table lists over a million clones, 75% to 85% of them singletons. The sample taken for sequencing was memory CD4+ T cells from PBMCs. Regarding subset: CD45RA-negative fraction. The receptors were sampled from a man aged 18 to 30 in good health. Some clones in this sample may be carry-over from other donors' samples.

The rearrangement uses TRBV7-2 and TRBJ2-7; 7 positions agree with TRBD2. The V and J ends lost 2 bases and 5 bases, in that order; junction bases with no gene match: 12. Germline V gene lookup returns CDR1 SGHTA and CDR2 FQGNSA. The CDR3 spans 16 residues. CDR3 residues: CASSLKAGAGNNEQYF. In DNA, the CDR3 is TGTGCCAGCAGCTTAAAGGCCGGAGCGGGAAACAACGAGCAGTACTTC.

The chain joins TRBV5-1 to TRBJ2-7; possible D gene TRBD2, 6 bases. Per germline, CDR1 SGHRS and CDR2 YFSETQ. The CDR3 spans 13 residues. Trimming pared 2 bases from V and 5 bases from J, leaving 11 bases between. The CDR3 sequence: CASSFGGDNEQYF. The CDR3 DNA follows: TGCGCCAGCAGCTTCGGGGGAGACAACGAGCAGTACTTC.

V is TRBV28 and J is TRBJ2-7; tentatively, D is TRBD1 or TRBD2 (5 bases each). The CDR3 runs 13 residues. Trimming stripped 11 bases from V and 0 bases from J, with 14 bases between. Germline V gene lookup returns CDR1 MDHEN and CDR2 SYDVKM. The CDR3 DNA follows: TGTGCCGCCGTCGGGACGCACTCCTACGAGCAGTACTTC. It encodes CAAVGTHSYEQYF.

This rearrangement joins TRBV28 to TRBJ2-2, with 10 positions matching TRBD1. Trimming removed 1 base from V and 6 bases from J; junction bases left unmatched: 2. This CDR3 has 15 amino acids. CDR1 MDHEN and CDR2 SYDVKM come from the germline V gene. The CDR3: CASSLYGTGAGELFF. DNA of the CDR3: TGTGCCAGCAGTTTATACGGGACAGGGGCCGGGGAGCTGTTTTTT. Full variable domain (missing parts from reference TRBV28 and TRBJ2-2): DVKVTQSSRYLVKRTGEKVFLECVQDMDHENMFWYRQDPGLGLRLIYFSYDVKMKEKGDIPEGYSVSREKKERFSLILESASTNQTSMYLCASSLYGTGAGELFFGEGSRLTVL.

The rearrangement joins TRBV4-2 to TRBJ2-3; TRBD2 aligns across 9 bases. The CDR3 consists of 18 residues. Looked up from germline, CDR1 is LGHNA and CDR2 is YNFKEQ. Unmatched junction bases numbered 18, after V lost 4 bases and J lost 7 bases. The CDR3 bases are TGTGCCAGCAGCCGCCTAACCGCTAGCGGGAAAATGGGGAATACGCAGTATTTT. It encodes CASSRLTASGKMGNTQYF.

This clone occurred a few times. The chain carries TRBV28 and TRBJ1-4; no reliable D call. Trimming took 6 bases from V and 5 from J, leaving 13 bases between them. The CDR3 loop spans 14 amino acids. Germline assignment: CDR1 MDHEN and CDR2 SYDVKM. This chain's CDR3 is CASRAHGSNEKLFF. DNA for the CDR3: TGTGCCAGCAGGGCCCATGGGTCCAATGAAAAACTGTTTTTT.

The CDR3 sequence is CASSQVWVRGIYYEQYF. For the CDR3, the DNA is TGCGCCAGCAGCCAAGTTTGGGTCAGGGGGATATACTACGAGCAGTACTTC. V and J are TRBV4-1 and TRBJ2-7; the match to TRBD1 covers 7 bases. This CDR3 is 17 amino acids long. Per germline, CDR1 MGHRA and CDR2 YSYEKL. V gave up 1 base and J gave up 3 bases; unmatched junction bases: 12.

This clone was observed a few times. The chain recombines TRBV15 with TRBJ2-7; TRBD2 might be the D (5 bases). CDR3 length equals 12 residues. With 5 bases removed from V and 0 bases from J, the gap between germline ends came to 5 bases. Germline assignment: CDR1 LNHNV and CDR2 YYDKDF (reference sequence). CDR3 region: CATSGSSYEQYF. Written as DNA, the CDR3 is TGTGCCACCAGCGGGAGCTCCTACGAGCAGTACTTC.

The rearrangement uses TRBV28 and TRBJ2-7, with 11 bases identical to TRBD1. Unmatched junction bases numbered 11, after V lost 6 bases and J lost 7 bases. Germline-derived CDR1 and CDR2 are MDHEN and SYDVKM. This CDR3 spans 15 amino acids. The CDR3 DNA reads TGTGCCAGCAGCATACTCCGGGACAGGGGGGGAGAGCAGTACTTC. It translates to CASSILRDRGGEQYF.

This clone was seen just once. The rearrangement uses TRBV19 and TRBJ1-2, with 11 nucleotides matching TRBD1. CDR1 and CDR2 (germline): LNHDA, SQIVND (reference sequence). With V trimmed by 3 bases and J by 5 bases, 5 bases remained unmatched. CDR3 length: 15 amino acids. CDR3 region: CASSMGQGVEYGYTF. The CDR3 bases are TGTGCCAGTAGTATGGGACAGGGGGTTGAGTATGGCTACACCTTC.

The chain links TRBV4-1 to TRBJ1-3; D unclear. The V gene's germline CDR1 is MGHRA and CDR2 YSYEKL. V was pared by 1 base and J by 2 bases, with 12 bases between. There are 16 residues in the CDR3. CDR3 sequence: CASSQGPQATGNTIYF. For the CDR3, the DNA is TGCGCCAGCAGCCAAGGGCCTCAAGCGACTGGAAACACCATATATTTT.

A single count supports this clone. This rearrangement joins TRBV11-1 to TRBJ1-4, with TRBD1 as a possible D gene (6 bases). V dropped 2 bases and J dropped 0 bases, with 19 bases sitting between them. The CDR3 spans 19 residues. From germline, CDR1 is SGHAT and CDR2 FQDESV (reference sequence). The CDR3 region is CASSLRPIPRGATNEKLFF. In DNA, the CDR3 is TGTGCCAGCAGCTTACGACCAATACCCAGGGGTGCAACTAATGAAAAACTGTTTTTT. Complete variable domain (other parts from reference TRBV11-1 and TRBJ1-4): EAEVAQSPRYKITEKSQAVAFWCDPISGHATLYWYRQILGQGPELLVQFQDESVVDDSQLPKDRFSAERLKGVDSTLKIQPAELGDSAMYLCASSLRPIPRGATNEKLFFGSGTQLSVL.

The rearrangement uses TRBV9 and TRBJ2-7; weak D call: TRBD1 (5 bases). The V gene's germline CDR1 is SGDLS and CDR2 YYNGEE. The CDR3 runs to 14 residues. Between the trimmed V and J ends, which lost 3 bases and 2 bases, there was a span of 12 bases. CDR3 sequence: CASSEGIPPYEQYF. CDR3 in DNA: TGTGCCAGCAGCGAGGGGATACCTCCCTACGAGCAGTACTTC.

The V and J genes are TRBV11-2 and TRBJ2-7, with D possibly TRBD1 on 5 matching bases. The V end was cut by 5 bases, the J end by 0 bases, with 17 bases between. This CDR3 has 16 amino acids. Germline V gene lookup returns CDR1 SGHAT and CDR2 FQNNGV. CDR3 coding DNA: TGTGCCAGCAGCGCCCGGCGGCAGGGTTCCTCCTACGAGCAGTACTTC. It encodes CASSARRQGSSYEQYF.

The rearrangement uses TRBV2 and TRBJ2-1; D possibly uses TRBD1 or TRBD2 (5 bases each). V gave up 7 bases and J gave up 7 bases, with 20 bases separating them. This CDR3 comprises 15 residues. Germline V gene sequence: CDR1 SNHLY, CDR2 FYNNEI. This CDR3 is CASKQTGTNVNEQFF. CDR3 DNA: TGTGCCAGCAAACAAACCGGGACCAATGTGAATGAGCAGTTCTTC.

The chain combines TRBV28 with TRBJ2-2; D is uncertain. Trimming cost V 3 bases and J 8 bases, with 19 bases left between them. CDR3 length: 16 amino acids. Germline V CDR1 and CDR2: MDHEN, SYDVKM. The CDR3 coding sequence is TGTGCCAGCAGTTTCTTCACCCAGGCCGAAGGAGGGGAGCTGTTTTTT. This codes for CASSFFTQAEGGELFF.

The chain recombines TRBV7-9 with TRBJ2-3, with a weak D call TRBD1 (6 bases). The V gene lost 5 bases and the J gene lost 2 bases, with 14 bases spanning the gap. Germline CDR1 is SEHNR and CDR2 is FQNEAQ (reference sequence). This CDR3 spans 15 amino acids. This chain's CDR3 is CASSGEGDVTDTQYF. The CDR3 DNA sequence: TGTGCCAGCAGCGGAGAGGGGGACGTCACAGATACGCAGTATTTT.

V and J are TRBV6-1 and TRBJ1-1; no clear D. Trimming removed 1 base at V and 10 bases at J, with 10 bases between. The germline gives CDR1 MNHNS, CDR2 SASEGT. This CDR3 comprises 12 residues. DNA for the CDR3: TGTGCCAGCAGTGAAGTTGGCCGGGGAGCTTTCTTT. Its protein is CASSEVGRGAFF.

The chain employs TRBV5-4 and TRBJ2-7; unclear D gene. In germline, CDR1 is SGHNT, CDR2 YYREEE (reference sequence). The germline V and J ends were trimmed by 4 bases and 4 bases, with 9 bases remaining between them. This CDR3 is 12 amino acids long. CDR3 in amino acids: CASSRWQYEQYF. The CDR3 DNA reads TGTGCCAGCAGCCGGTGGCAGTACGAGCAGTACTTC. The variable domain in full, with the rest retrieved from reference TRBV5-4 and TRBJ2-7, is ETGVTQSPTHLIKTRGQQVTLRCSSQSGHNTVSWYQQALGQGPQFIFQYYREEENGRGNFPPRFSGLQFPNYSSELNVNALELDDSALYLCASSRWQYEQYFGPGTRLTVT.

This chain connects TRBV6-1 to TRBJ2-7, with 10 bases identical to TRBD2. V shed 1 base, J shed 3 bases, and the junction held 12 bases outside the gene matches. Germline CDR1 is MNHNS and CDR2 is SASEGT. CDR3 length: 18 residues. CDR3 amino acids: CASSEVRTSGSLSYEQYF. Written as DNA, the CDR3 is TGTGCCAGCAGTGAAGTGCGGACTAGCGGATCTTTGAGCTACGAGCAGTACTTC.

This rearrangement joins TRBV7-9 to TRBJ2-1; D gene ambiguous. CDR1 and CDR2 from the germline V gene are SEHNR and FQNEAQ (reference sequence). This CDR3 has 11 residues. V was shortened by 5 bases and J by 12 bases, with 11 bases between the two germline ends. CDR3: CASSPFRGQFF. Here the CDR3 DNA reads TGTGCCAGCAGCCCATTTCGAGGGCAGTTCTTC.

The genes are TRBV28 and TRBJ2-7; TRBD1 aligns across 8 bases. Germline trimming cut 3 bases from V and 4 bases from J; bases unmatched to any gene: 14. The CDR3 has 17 amino acids. Germline V gene sequence: CDR1 MDHEN, CDR2 SYDVKM. CDR3 region: CASSLPSVWTGMYEQYF. In nucleotides, the CDR3 is TGTGCCAGCAGTTTGCCGTCGGTTTGGACAGGGATGTACGAGCAGTACTTC.

This clone was seen only once. This chain joins TRBV2 and TRBJ2-3, with no clear D. The CDR3 consists of 14 residues. The V gene lost 3 bases and the J gene lost 2 bases, with 9 bases spanning the gap. Germline lookup yields CDR1 SNHLY and CDR2 FYNNEI. CDR3 coding DNA: TGTGCCAGCAGTGAGGGGTATTCCACAGATACGCAGTATTTT. Its translation: CASSEGYSTDTQYF.

V is TRBV7-3 and J is TRBJ2-7, with 9 bases lining up with TRBD2. The V gene's germline CDR1 is SGHTA and CDR2 FQGTGA. Trimming removed 0 bases from V and 2 bases from J; junction bases left unmatched: 2. The CDR3 spans 15 residues. The CDR3 loop is CASSLTAGGAYEQYF. CDR3 sequence (DNA): TGTGCCAGCAGCTTAACAGCGGGAGGCGCCTACGAGCAGTACTTC. The full variable domain, rest sourced from reference TRBV7-3 and TRBJ2-7, is GAGVSQTPSNKVTEKGKYVELRCDPISGHTALYWYRQSLGQGPEFLIYFQGTGAADDSGLPNDRFFAVRPEGSVSTLKIQRTERGDSAVYLCASSLTAGGAYEQYFGPGTRLTVT.